The 29 T cell receptor beta chains reported below all come from one sample, sequenced in a study. TCRdb called the 5' RACE reads again in MiXCR, with one record for every CDR3 protein. The sample carries about 43,000 distinct CDR3 sequences, about 29% recorded once. The sample consisted of memory CD4+ T cells sorted from a lymph node. Documented subset: memory CD4+ T cells, CD4+CD45RO+CD25-. The receptors come from a female donor with breast cancer.

This clonotype appeared a few times. The J gene is TRBJ2-3, the V gene TRBV5-1, with D perhaps TRBD1 (6 bases). V was cut by 0 bases and J by 5 bases, with 16 bases left in between. Germline V gene sequence: CDR1 SGHRS, CDR2 YFSETQ. There are 16 residues in the CDR3. The CDR3: CASSLAFSGVQDTQYF. Here the CDR3 DNA reads TGCGCCAGCAGCTTGGCGTTCTCAGGGGTGCAAGATACGCAGTATTTT.

The chain has TRBV20-1 and TRBJ2-7, with D tentatively TRBD1 (5 bases). V shed 2 bases and J shed 0 bases, with 11 bases lying between them. Germline V gene sequence: CDR1 DFQATT, CDR2 SNEGSKA (reference sequence). There are 14 residues in the CDR3. CDR3 nucleotide sequence: TGCAGTGCTAGAAATGACAGCAGCTCCTACGAGCAGTACTTC. Amino acid sequence: CSARNDSSSYEQYF.

This clonotype came up a few times. The chain carries TRBV11-3 and TRBJ2-2; TRBD2 aligns across 9 bases. Losses at the gene ends were 5 bases for V and 5 bases for J; bases not matched to a gene: 9. This CDR3 contains 16 residues. Germline V gene lookup returns CDR1 SGHNT and CDR2 YENEEA. The CDR3 coding sequence is TGTGCCAGCAGCAAACGCGGGGGGGCCCGTACCGGGGAGCTGTTTTTT. It translates to CASSKRGGARTGELFF.

The rearrangement links TRBV6-5 to TRBJ1-6; the match to TRBD1 covers 8 bases. V trimming: 6 bases; J trimming: 7 bases; junction bases outside the gene matches: 8. Germline-derived CDR1 and CDR2 are MNHEY and SVGAGI. The CDR3 contains 15 residues. The CDR3 reads CASSDRGGLNSPLHF. In nucleotides, the CDR3 is TGTGCCAGCAGCGACAGGGGCGGTCTGAATTCACCCCTCCACTTT.

A few counts support this clonotype. The CDR3 nucleotides are TGTGCCAGCAACCCTAGCGGGAGTGACACAGATACGCAGTATTTT. Protein product: CASNPSGSDTDTQYF. The chain is built from TRBV12-3 or TRBV12-4 and TRBJ2-3; 10 bases are a match to TRBD2. J was trimmed by 2 bases and V by 7 bases; bases with no gene match: 6. This CDR3 has 15 amino acids.

The chain carries TRBV28 and TRBJ2-7; a weak D match, TRBD2 (6 bases). Looked up from germline, CDR1 is MDHEN and CDR2 is SYDVKM. The CDR3 loop spans 14 amino acids. Trimming shortened V by 1 base and J by 1 base, and 8 bases separated the two germline ends. DNA for the CDR3: TGTGCCAGCAGTTTATACGGGACTTCCTACGAGCAGTACTTC. Translation gives CASSLYGTSYEQYF.

The CDR3 nucleotides are TGCAGTGCTACAAAATTTTCGGGCTCACCCCTCCACTTT. Its protein product is CSATKFSGSPLHF. The chain combines TRBV20-1 with TRBJ1-6, with D uncertain. This CDR3 is built from 13 residues. Looked up from germline, CDR1 is DFQATT and CDR2 is SNEGSKA (reference sequence). Trimming pared 4 bases from V and 10 bases from J, leaving 14 bases between.

Details on this clonotype: Germline is not matched at one junction end, which may reflect a read error. The CDR3 protein is CTSSLGLGVGEQFF. The CDR3 coding sequence is TGCACCAGCAGCTTAGGACTAGGGGTTGGTGAGCAGTTCTTC. The gene calls are TRBV5-1 and TRBJ2-1, with 7 bases matching TRBD2. This CDR3 is 14 amino acids long. The germline gives CDR1 SGHRS, CDR2 YFSETQ.

The table lists this clonotype with a few counts. This sequence joins TRBV10-3 and TRBJ1-4; D is ambiguous. The CDR3 runs 12 residues. Germline CDR1 and CDR2: ENHRY and SYGVKD. Trimming removed 0 bases from V and 8 bases from J, with 4 bases in between. The CDR3 sequence is CAISESGEKLFF. The CDR3, as DNA: TGTGCCATCAGTGAGTCCGGAGAAAAACTGTTTTTT.

This clonotype appeared a few times. The rearrangement uses TRBV18 and TRBJ1-5; no clear D gene. The CDR3 covers 14 residues. The V gene's germline CDR1 is KGHSH and CDR2 LQKENI. V gave up 4 bases and J gave up 1 base, with 8 bases separating them. The CDR3, as DNA: TGTGCCAGCTCACTAACAGACAGCAATCAGCCCCAGCATTTT. Translating it yields CASSLTDSNQPQHF.

V usage is TRBV5-6 and J usage is TRBJ2-1, with TRBD2 identical over 12 bases. CDR3 length: 16 amino acids. V lost 4 bases and J lost 2; bases outside the gene matches: 4. Per germline, CDR1 SGHDT and CDR2 YYEEEE. CDR3 DNA sequence: TGTGCCAGCAGCAAGGGACTAGCGGGCCCCTACAATGAGCAGTTCTTC. Protein product: CASSKGLAGPYNEQFF.

This clonotype was counted a few times. This chain uses TRBV7-9 with TRBJ2-5, with D tentatively TRBD2 (6 bases). Germline V gene data show CDR1 as SEHNR and CDR2 as FQNEAQ (reference sequence). V was trimmed by 4 bases and J by 3 bases, leaving 9 bases between them. The CDR3 consists of 13 residues. The chain's CDR3 is CASSYRGEETQYF. CDR3 in DNA: TGTGCCAGCAGCTACCGCGGGGAAGAGACCCAGTACTTC.

V usage is TRBV4-2 and J usage is TRBJ2-1; 8 bases are shared with TRBD2. Germline V gives CDR1 LGHNA, CDR2 YNFKEQ. Trimming took 0 bases from V and 5 from J; bases not matched to a gene: 9. This CDR3 has 17 residues. The CDR3 region is CASSQDDPAGADNEQFF. The CDR3 DNA follows: TGTGCCAGCAGCCAAGATGATCCAGCGGGGGCTGACAATGAGCAGTTCTTC.

This clonotype was detected many times. This chain connects TRBV12-3 or TRBV12-4 to TRBJ2-2; D is unclear. V was trimmed by 5 bases and J by 7 bases, leaving 5 bases between them. This CDR3 region has 11 residues. The CDR3 loop is CASSTGGELFF. DNA for the CDR3: TGTGCCAGCAGTACCGGCGGGGAGCTGTTTTTT.

This clonotype was picked up a small number of times. The rearrangement uses TRBV15 and TRBJ2-1; D not certain. The V gene's germline CDR1 is LNHNV and CDR2 YYDKDF (reference sequence). The CDR3 has 16 amino acids. V lost 4 bases, J lost 8 bases, and 21 bases lay in between. The CDR3 is CATSKRNTQTLDEQFF. The DNA of the CDR3 is TGTGCCACCAGCAAACGGAACACCCAAACACTCGATGAGCAGTTCTTC.

This clonotype has just a few counts. The chain combines TRBV27 with TRBJ1-4; D is undetermined. The CDR3 covers 14 residues. V lost 5 bases and J lost 0, with 7 bases in between. Germline values: CDR1 MNHEY, CDR2 SMNVEV (reference sequence). The CDR3 DNA is TGTGCCAGCAGTCGGACTGCAACTAATGAAAAACTGTTTTTT. Protein sequence: CASSRTATNEKLFF.

This chain connects TRBV20-1 to TRBJ2-1; 7 bases are a match to TRBD2. There are 17 residues in the CDR3. The germline V gene encodes CDR1 DFQATT and CDR2 SNEGSKA (reference sequence). Trimming cost V 0 bases and J 4 bases; bases outside gene matches: 12. The CDR3 DNA sequence: TGCAGTGCTAGAGATCATTCCCGGACTAGAAAATACAATGAGCAGTTCTTC. This translates into CSARDHSRTRKYNEQFF.

This clonotype has more than one count but fewer than ten. The V call is TRBV5-1, the J call TRBJ1-2; 12 bases align to TRBD1. V dropped 7 bases and J dropped 6; count of bases not matched to a gene: 7. Germline CDR1 reads SGHRS; CDR2 reads YFSETQ. The CDR3 length is 14 residues. CDR3 coding DNA: TGCGCCAGCCGACCGGGACAGGGGGCTGATGGCTACACCTTC. It codes for CASRPGQGADGYTF.

This clonotype showed up just a few times. The rearrangement uses TRBV7-2 and TRBJ2-4; D is undetermined. The CDR3 is made up of 13 amino acids. In germline, CDR1 is SGHTA, CDR2 FQGNSA. Deletions cut 6 bases from V and 0 bases from J, with 6 bases between. The CDR3 coding sequence is TGTGCCAGCAGGGGTCTAGCCAAAAACATTCAGTACTTC. Amino acid sequence: CASRGLAKNIQYF.

In this sample, this clonotype turned up a few times. The chain employs TRBV12-3 or TRBV12-4 and TRBJ2-7; 9 bases map to TRBD1. The CDR3 totals 14 residues. Trimming removed 6 bases from V and 3 bases from J; junction bases left unmatched: 6. CDR3 nucleotides: TGTGCCAGCAGCCGGGACAGGGTGATCTACGAGCAGTACTTC. The encoded protein is CASSRDRVIYEQYF.

This clonotype was counted only a few times. The genes are TRBV28 and TRBJ2-4; weak D call: TRBD2 (5 bases). CDR1 and CDR2 from the germline V gene are MDHEN and SYDVKM. Between the trimmed V and J ends, which lost 5 bases and 2 bases, there was a span of 10 bases. The CDR3 has 14 amino acids. CDR3 sequence: CASSKADSKNIQYF. For the CDR3, the DNA is TGTGCCAGCAGTAAAGCGGACTCCAAAAACATTCAGTACTTC.

The chain has TRBV5-1 and TRBJ2-1, with 11 positions matching TRBD2. Germline lookup yields CDR1 SGHRS and CDR2 YFSETQ. This CDR3 has 16 residues. Losses at the gene ends were 4 bases for V and 4 bases for J; bases not matched to a gene: 7. In nucleotides, the CDR3 is TGCGCCAGCAGCGGAACTAGCGGGGGATTATACAATGAGCAGTTCTTC. This sequence encodes CASSGTSGGLYNEQFF.

V and J are TRBV7-9 and TRBJ1-4, with 9 nucleotides matching TRBD1. V was clipped by 5 bases and J by 8 bases; unmatched bases: 3. Germline V lookup: CDR1 SEHNR, CDR2 FQNEAQ (reference sequence). This CDR3 is built from 13 residues. The CDR3 here is CASSRGQGEKLFF. In DNA form, the CDR3 reads TGTGCCAGCAGCAGAGGACAGGGGGAAAAACTGTTTTTT.

As to this clonotype: One junction end does not reproduce the germline sequence, and a read error may be involved. The chain joins TRBV5-1 to TRBJ2-6; D ambiguous. Germline CDR1 and CDR2: SGHRS and YFSETQ. This CDR3 contains 16 residues. CDR3 in DNA: TGCGCCAGCAGCTTGGAGTCCGGCTCTGGGGTCAACGTCCTGACTTTC. Its translation: CASSLESGSGVNVLTF.

This clonotype was found a few times. CDR3 coding DNA: TGTGCCAGCAGTTTGGGATTCTCGACGTCCTACGAGCAGTACTTC. This encodes CASSLGFSTSYEQYF. V and J are TRBV28 and TRBJ2-7, with no clear D. V was trimmed by 3 bases and J by 1 base, leaving 13 bases between them. CDR1 and CDR2 (germline): MDHEN, SYDVKM. This CDR3 comprises 15 residues.

The CDR3 loop reads CASSRGRTKPYEQYF. The CDR3 nucleotides are TGTGCCAGCAGTAGAGGACGGACTAAACCCTACGAGCAGTACTTC. The chain uses TRBV6-2 or TRBV6-3 and TRBJ2-7, with D tentatively TRBD2 (6 bases). Germline CDR1 reads MNHEY; CDR2 reads SVGEGT. The V gene lost 5 bases and the J gene lost 2 bases, with 16 bases spanning the gap. The CDR3 runs 15 residues.

The sample holds a few counts of this clonotype. The rearrangement links TRBV13 to TRBJ2-1; D assignment may be TRBD1 or TRBD2 (6 bases each). Trimming removed 1 base at V and 0 bases at J, with 10 bases between. CDR1 PRHDT and CDR2 FYEKMQ come from the germline V gene (reference sequence). The CDR3 is 16 residues long. This CDR3 reads CASSLDGGLSYNEQFF. CDR3 in DNA: TGTGCCAGCAGCTTAGATGGGGGGCTCTCCTACAATGAGCAGTTCTTC.

A few counts support this clonotype. V is TRBV5-1 and J is TRBJ1-1; D may be TRBD1 (5 bases). CDR1 is SGHRS, CDR2 YFSETQ, per germline. The V end lost 3 bases, the J end lost 3 bases, and 15 bases lay between the germline ends. This CDR3 is built from 15 residues. The CDR3 here is CASSSTGTLYTEAFF. CDR3 bases: TGCGCCAGCAGCTCAACCGGGACTTTGTACACTGAAGCTTTCTTT.

In its sample, this clonotype was seen a few times. The chain couples TRBV24-1 to TRBJ2-4; 10 nucleotides align to TRBD1. CDR1 KGHDR and CDR2 SFDVKD come from the germline V gene. With 8 bases clipped from V and 7 bases from J, the junction kept 7 bases outside the gene matches. CDR3 length equals 14 residues. Here the CDR3 DNA reads TGTGCCACCACTATCGGGACAGGGGTTAACATTCAGTACTTC. Protein product: CATTIGTGVNIQYF.